This entry lists 20 T cell receptor beta chains sequenced from one sample in a study of T cell repertoires in cytomegalovirus infection. Antigen specificity for these receptors is unknown. Each CDR3 protein is one row after TCRdb ran MiXCR on the reads. The top ten clones hold around two fifths of a sample with just over 450,000 distinct CDR3 sequences, approximately 42% of them seen once. This sample comprised cultured PBMCs, obtained from culture after CMV antigen stimulation. Receptors originate from a human donor in good health (CMV status not recorded). Some clones in this sample may be carry-over from other donors' samples.

The chain is built from TRBV11-2 and TRBJ1-1; D unresolved. This CDR3 region has 14 residues. Germline assignment: CDR1 SGHAT and CDR2 FQNNGV. The V end lost 4 bases, the J end lost 0 bases, and 9 bases lay between the germline ends. CDR3 sequence reads: CASSYPNLNTEAFF. The CDR3 bases are TGTGCCAGCAGCTACCCGAACCTGAACACTGAAGCTTTCTTT. Using reference TRBV11-2 and TRBJ1-1 for the parts outside the CDR3, the full variable domain is EAGVAQSPRYKIIEKRQSVAFWCNPISGHATLYWYQQILGQGPKLLIQFQNNGVVDDSQLPKDRFSAERLKGVDSTLKIQPAKLEDSAVYLCASSYPNLNTEAFFGQGTRLTVV.

This clonotype was observed a handful of times. The V gene is TRBV7-2, the J gene TRBJ2-2; TRBD2 matches 8 bases. The trim removed 3 bases at V and 6 bases at J, leaving 6 bases unmatched. This CDR3 has 15 amino acids. Germline CDR1 reads SGHTA; CDR2 reads FQGNSA. The CDR3 bases are TGTGCCAGCAGCTTTCGACGACTAGCGTCCGGGGAGCTGTTTTTT. Amino acid sequence: CASSFRRLASGELFF.

This clonotype turned up a few times. The rearrangement uses TRBV6-1 and TRBJ2-5, with TRBD2 matching 7 bases. The CDR3 runs 13 residues. Germline V gene lookup returns CDR1 MNHNS and CDR2 SASEGT. V lost 8 bases, J lost 2 bases, and 5 bases stayed unmatched. CDR3 amino acids: CASLTSAQETQYF. CDR3 bases: TGTGCCAGCCTAACTAGCGCACAAGAGACCCAGTACTTC.

This chain uses TRBV12-3 or TRBV12-4 with TRBJ1-1, with no clear D. The CDR3 is made up of 15 amino acids. V lost 6 bases to trimming and J lost 4 bases, with 18 bases between them. CDR3 loop: CASRATSAVGTEAFF. CDR3 sequence (DNA): TGTGCCAGCAGGGCTACTTCGGCGGTGGGCACTGAAGCTTTCTTT.

This clonotype was detected a few times. The J gene is TRBJ2-5, the V gene TRBV6-2 or TRBV6-3, with TRBD2 identical over 9 bases. This CDR3 is built from 15 residues. V trimming: 7 bases; J trimming: 5 bases; junction bases outside the gene matches: 11. CDR1 is MNHEY and CDR2 is SVGEGT in the germline V gene. CDR3 region: CASTLRLAAGETQYF. The DNA of the CDR3 is TGTGCCAGCACCTTACGACTAGCGGCGGGGGAGACCCAGTACTTC.

The V and J genes are TRBV6-6 and TRBJ2-3, with TRBD2 matching 8 bases. The CDR3 covers 16 residues. Germline V gene data show CDR1 as MNHNY and CDR2 as SVGAGI (reference sequence). The J segment lost 0 bases and the V segment lost 5 bases, leaving 7 bases of the junction unmatched. The CDR3 loop reads CASSTRGGYSTDTQYF. CDR3 DNA: TGTGCCAGCAGTACCCGGGGGGGCTACAGCACAGATACGCAGTATTTT.

The chain has TRBV10-1 and TRBJ2-1; TRBD2 matches at 7 bases. CDR3 length: 13 residues. Germline V lookup: CDR1 WNHNN, CDR2 SYGVQD (reference sequence). With 10 bases clipped from V and 4 bases from J, the junction kept 7 bases outside the gene matches. The CDR3 reads CATEWEGYNEQFF. CDR3 DNA sequence: TGCGCCACGGAGTGGGAGGGATACAATGAGCAGTTCTTC.

The rearrangement links TRBV20-1 to TRBJ1-1, with D hard to call. The CDR3 runs 13 residues. Trimming shortened V by 3 bases and J by 0 bases, and 8 bases separated the two germline ends. Germline V gives CDR1 DFQATT, CDR2 SNEGSKA (reference sequence). Written as DNA, the CDR3 is TGCAGTGCTAGTGAGAACCTGAACACTGAAGCTTTCTTT. It codes for CSASENLNTEAFF.

This clonotype was recorded many times. The J gene is TRBJ2-7, the V gene TRBV7-2; 7 bases are a match to TRBD1. The CDR3 runs to 13 residues. Germline-derived CDR1 and CDR2 are SGHTA and FQGNSA. J lost 1 base, V lost 6 bases, and 3 bases had no gene match. The CDR3 loop reads CASSWTGSYEQYF. Here the CDR3 DNA reads TGTGCCAGCAGTTGGACAGGTTCCTACGAGCAGTACTTC. The entire variable domain, with the rest obtained from reference TRBV7-2 and TRBJ2-7, is as follows: GAGVSQSPSNKVTEKGKDVELRCDPISGHTALYWYRQSLGQGLEFLIYFQGNSAPDKSGLPSDRFSAERTGGSVSTLTIQRTQQEDSAVYLCASSWTGSYEQYFGPGTRLTVT.

V and J are TRBV4-3 and TRBJ2-5; perhaps D is TRBD1 or TRBD2 (5 bases each). Trimming cost V 3 bases and J 7 bases, with 15 bases left between them. Looked up from germline, CDR1 is LGHNA and CDR2 is YSLEER. This CDR3 contains 14 residues. CDR3 bases: TGCGCCAGCAGCCACAGGGACCGGGATGGGACCCAGTACTTC. It translates to CASSHRDRDGTQYF.

The chain has TRBV6-1 and TRBJ1-1, with a tentative D call TRBD1 (5 bases). V dropped 6 bases and J dropped 4 bases, with 12 bases sitting between them. Germline V gene lookup returns CDR1 MNHNS and CDR2 SASEGT. CDR3 length equals 13 residues. CDR3 sequence (DNA): TGTGCCAGCAGCGCAGGGAGCGGCACTGAAGCTTTCTTT. Translated, it gives CASSAGSGTEAFF.

The genes are TRBV20-1 and TRBJ2-7; unclear D gene. V was pared by 2 bases and J by 6 bases, with 8 bases between. The CDR3 extends over 11 amino acids. CDR1 and CDR2 (germline): DFQATT, SNEGSKA (reference sequence). The DNA for the CDR3 is TGCAGTGCTAGAACGCTGGTCGAGCAGTACTTC. Protein: CSARTLVEQYF.

V usage is TRBV7-2 and J usage is TRBJ1-3; unclear D gene. Germline CDR1 reads SGHTA; CDR2 reads FQGNSA. There are 15 residues in the CDR3. Trimming removed 1 base at V and 1 base at J, with 8 bases between. DNA of the CDR3: TGTGCCAGCAGCTTAGTTCCGGCATCTGGAAACACCATATATTTT. It is translated as CASSLVPASGNTIYF.

In this sample, this clonotype turned up a few times. The genes are TRBV7-8 and TRBJ2-2; D possibly corresponds to TRBD1 (5 bases). This CDR3 spans 15 amino acids. Per germline, CDR1 SGHVS and CDR2 FQNEAQ. Trimming pared 5 bases from V and 0 bases from J, leaving 10 bases between. The CDR3 DNA sequence: TGTGCCAGCAGCCTATGGGGCGCGAACACCGGGGAGCTGTTTTTT. It specifies CASSLWGANTGELFF.

The gene calls are TRBV6-1 and TRBJ1-2; a weak D match, TRBD1 (6 bases). This CDR3 spans 14 amino acids. Germline V gives CDR1 MNHNS, CDR2 SASEGT. V shed 3 bases and J shed 2 bases, with 10 bases lying between them. In nucleotides, the CDR3 is TGTGCCAGCAGTGATCAGGGGTCCAACTATGGCTACACCTTC. Protein product: CASSDQGSNYGYTF.

The genes are TRBV28 and TRBJ2-3; D is unclear. The CDR3 has 14 amino acids. Trimming cost V 4 bases and J 2 bases, with 10 bases left between them. Germline V gene data show CDR1 as MDHEN and CDR2 as SYDVKM. CDR3: CASSSPGITDTQYF. For the CDR3, the DNA is TGTGCCAGCAGTTCCCCGGGTATCACAGATACGCAGTATTTT.

The sample holds a few counts of this clonotype. This chain joins TRBV6-5 and TRBJ2-1; TRBD2 matches at 10 bases. The V and J ends lost 6 bases and 6 bases, in that order; junction bases with no gene match: 5. Per germline, CDR1 MNHEY and CDR2 SVGAGI. This CDR3 contains 14 residues. The CDR3 bases are TGTGCCAGCAGGTCAGCGGGAGGGTTCAATGAGCAGTTCTTC. Residues: CASRSAGGFNEQFF.

The sample holds many counts of this clonotype. The J gene is TRBJ2-7, the V gene TRBV7-2, with 12 bases matching TRBD2. With 1 base clipped from V and 4 bases from J, the junction kept 2 bases outside the gene matches. The CDR3 totals 15 residues. Germline CDR1 SGHTA, CDR2 FQGNSA. CDR3 region: CASSLVGTSGYEQYF. The DNA of the CDR3 is TGTGCCAGCAGCTTAGTGGGGACTAGCGGGTACGAGCAGTACTTC.

This clonotype appeared many times. DNA for the CDR3: TGTGCCAGCAGTTTCCGCGCACTTCGGGGGAGAGACACTGAAGCTTTCTTT. Translation: CASSFRALRGRDTEAFF. This chain links TRBV27 with TRBJ1-1; the D gene is possibly TRBD1 (5 bases). The CDR3 totals 17 residues. Deletions cut 3 bases from V and 3 bases from J, with 20 bases between. From germline, CDR1 is MNHEY and CDR2 SMNVEV (reference sequence).

Only a few counts were recorded for this clonotype. This chain joins TRBV4-1 and TRBJ2-3; no clear D. V gave up 0 bases and J gave up 2 bases, with 9 bases separating them. Per germline, CDR1 MGHRA and CDR2 YSYEKL. This CDR3 is built from 15 residues. The CDR3 bases are TGCGCCAGCAGCCAAGACTGGAGCACCACAGATACGCAGTATTTT. Residues: CASSQDWSTTDTQYF.